These T cell receptor beta chains were read from a single sample in a study of T cell changes during pregnancy in multiple sclerosis. Assay: immunoSEQ multiplex PCR; the TCRdb copy retains only in-frame clones and omits some. The data contain under 110,000 clones, around 90% of them singletons. The source material was peripheral blood, sampled before pregnancy. These receptors originate from a female donor with multiple sclerosis, enrolled in a pregnancy study. Both conserved end residues are part of each CDR3.

TRBV11-2 15 CASRVVGLLVHEQYF
TRBV4-1 14 CASSQEGRAAGYTF
TRBV6-6 14 CASRTGTENEKLFF
TRBV19 15 CASKDRQLIGYGYTF
TRBV5-5 11 CASSFLNEQFF
TRBV4-2 19 CASSQVSQGSLSSGNTIYF
TRBV7-8 14 CASSLVSGTYEQYF
TRBV7-2 15 CASSLGAAGYDEQFF
TRBV19 13 CASSRQHNEKLFF
TRBV19 17 CASSSDSGRVFPYEQYF
TRBV9 15 CASSADLGGRNTIYF
TRBV27 15 CASSPQDPLKDKLFF
TRBV4-1 14 CASSQAGGRGELFF
TRBV11-1 16 CASSLFGTGSYYEQFF
TRBV7-3 14 CASSLEGGHDTQYF
TRBV20-1 11 CSASRGAEAFF
TRBV6-1 13 CASRTGPNYGYTF
TRBV6-6 13 CATTDGVNEKLFF
TRBV10-2 13 CATSEEATGELFF
TRBV7-3 13 CASSPGTQETQYF
TRBV11-2 19 CASSLFKWGERSRPDTQYF
TRBV11-3 15 CASSLDFFGLTEAFF
TRBV4-2 15 CASSQEYRTYTEAFF
TRBV5-4 17 CASSYPTSGRAGETQYF
TRBV10-3 16 CAISEWRQSSGNTIYF
TRBV20-1 11 CRGQGAVEAFF
TRBV30 12 CAWSLFQNIQYF
TRBV4-1 15 CASSQGGRTNQPQHF
TRBV5-4 16 CASSLMTGATNEKLFF
TRBV2 15 CASSVRTGGNTEAFF
TRBV19 15 CASSRRQGSYNEQFF
TRBV4-3 15 CASSQDGTGANVLTF
TRBV7-6 14 CASSPGGNLNEQFF
TRBV5-1 15 CASSLPRDTSYEQYF
TRBV6-4 13 CASSVSANNEQFF
TRBV11-3 13 CASSLVTGGEQFF
TRBV6-1 14 CASSGSGARNTIYF
TRBV6-6 13 CASTEILRDTQYF
TRBV28 14 CASSLAGLNQPQHF
TRBV2 11 CASSGGKEAFF
TRBV29-1 14 CSVVSGSNIDEQFF
TRBV6-1 14 CASSAKTGASGYTF
TRBV6-6 13 CASTKPGEETQYF
TRBV9 13 CASSVRGDWEQYF
TRBV6-1 14 CASSENRGLRGYTF
TRBV6-6 14 CASRGRTGTDTQYF
TRBV9 15 CASSGGTSGFYEQYF
TRBV28 16 CASSSHGAGSTDTQYF
TRBV28 16 CASSLGSGTRTDTQYF
TRBV7-2 14 CASSLASGLYEQYF